This passage covers 21 T cell receptor beta chains from one sample sequenced in a study of T-cell reconstitution after alpha-beta-depleted transplantation in children. Unique molecular identifiers tagged the TCRbeta library. TCRdb called the PCR reads again in MiXCR, with one record for every CDR3 protein. The sample records 350,000 to 450,000 distinct CDR3 sequences, around 21% being singletons. The sample here was PBMCs from the stem cell graft donor, taken from the stem cell graft. The receptors here all came from a human donor who donated a stem cell graft to a child with acute myeloid leukemia.

The J gene is TRBJ2-5, the V gene TRBV6-7; perhaps D is TRBD1 or TRBD2 (5 bases each). TRBV6-7 is an ORF, and what it does is uncertain. V was shortened by 10 bases and J by 3 bases, with 21 bases between the two germline ends. The CDR3 length is 15 residues. CDR3 in DNA: TGTGCCAACTCGCGCTACATCAGGGAGAAAGAGACCCAGTACTTC. Translation: CANSRYIREKETQYF.

The chain links TRBV20-1 to TRBJ1-1; a possible D gene is TRBD1 (6 bases). Germline CDR1 and CDR2: DFQATT and SNEGSKA (reference sequence). The CDR3 covers 12 residues. The V and J ends lost 5 bases and 1 base respectively, with 8 bases between them. The CDR3 is CSAPQGNTEAFF. Written as DNA, the CDR3 is TGCAGTGCTCCACAGGGGAACACTGAAGCTTTCTTT.

This clonotype turned up a few times. The chain employs TRBV5-1 and TRBJ2-6; D is unresolved. The CDR3 is made up of 15 amino acids. CDR1 SGHRS and CDR2 YFSETQ come from the germline V gene. Trimming pared 0 bases from V and 2 bases from J, leaving 6 bases between. The CDR3 reads CASSLVFPGANVLTF. CDR3 in DNA: TGCGCCAGCAGCTTGGTCTTTCCTGGGGCCAACGTCCTGACTTTC.

This chain's CDR3 is CASSSSGVAGETQYF. The CDR3, as DNA: TGCGCCAGCAGCTCTTCGGGAGTAGCGGGAGAGACCCAGTACTTC. The J gene is TRBJ2-5, the V gene TRBV5-1; TRBD2 agrees at 7 bases. The CDR3 loop spans 15 amino acids. Germline V gene data show CDR1 as SGHRS and CDR2 as YFSETQ. V shed 3 bases and J 4 bases; nucleotides not matched to a gene: 9.

The J gene is TRBJ2-7, the V gene TRBV5-1; TRBD1 aligns across 9 bases. The CDR3 spans 14 residues. Germline loops: CDR1 SGHRS, CDR2 YFSETQ. The junction had 6 bases not matched to a gene; V was cut back by 2 bases and J by 6 bases. The DNA of the CDR3 is TGCGCCAGCAGCTTCGCACAGGGGGCTAGCGAGCAGTACTTC. It is translated as CASSFAQGASEQYF. The full variable domain, completed using reference TRBV5-1 and TRBJ2-7, is KAGVTQTPRYLIKTRGQQVTLSCSPISGHRSVSWYQQTPGQGLQFLFEYFSETQRNKGNFPGRFSGRQFSNSRSEMNVSTLELGDSALYLCASSFAQGASEQYFGPGTRLTVT.

The V gene is TRBV15, the J gene TRBJ2-7; a possible D gene is TRBD1 (6 bases). V shed 0 bases and J shed 4 bases, with 10 bases lying between them. CDR3 length equals 14 residues. Germline loops: CDR1 LNHNV, CDR2 YYDKDF (reference sequence). CDR3 nucleotides: TGTGCCACCAGCAGAGAACAGGGCCAATACGAGCAGTACTTC. Its translation is CATSREQGQYEQYF.

The chain uses TRBV5-1 and TRBJ1-1; D not certain. CDR1 SGHRS and CDR2 YFSETQ come from the germline V gene. This CDR3 is built from 15 residues. Trimming took off 4 bases at V and 0 bases at J, with 13 bases between the two ends. The CDR3 is CASSLLGQVNTEAFF. CDR3 nucleotide sequence: TGCGCCAGCAGCCTCTTAGGGCAGGTGAACACTGAAGCTTTCTTT.

The chain is built from TRBV12-3 or TRBV12-4 and TRBJ1-2; D may be TRBD1 (5 bases). Trimming shortened V by 6 bases and J by 5 bases, and 13 bases separated the two germline ends. The CDR3 is made up of 13 amino acids. The CDR3 loop reads CASSRNTGYGYTF. CDR3 coding DNA: TGTGCCAGCAGCCGAAACACAGGTTATGGCTACACCTTC.

There are a few counts of this clonotype. The CDR3 is CSVGDRVPDTQYF. The CDR3 region has the DNA TGCAGCGTTGGGGACAGGGTTCCAGATACGCAGTATTTT. The rearrangement uses TRBV29-1 and TRBJ2-3, with 9 bases lining up with TRBD1. Unmatched junction bases numbered 3, after V lost 4 bases and J lost 4 bases. The CDR3 consists of 13 residues. Germline V gene lookup returns CDR1 SQVTM and CDR2 ANQGSEA.

The rearrangement uses TRBV6-2 or TRBV6-3 and TRBJ2-1; no reliable D call. The V end was cut by 6 bases, the J end by 3 bases, with 9 bases between. Germline V CDR1 and CDR2: MNHEY, SVGEGT. The CDR3 has 13 amino acids. The CDR3 DNA reads TGTGCCAGCAGCCTACAACGCTACAATGAGCAGTTCTTC. Protein product: CASSLQRYNEQFF.

V gene TRBV5-1 combines with J gene TRBJ2-1; D tentatively fits TRBD1 or TRBD2 (5 bases each). Germline V gene data show CDR1 as SGHRS and CDR2 as YFSETQ. The CDR3 covers 14 residues. Trimming took off 4 bases at V and 1 base at J, with 9 bases between the two ends. In DNA, the CDR3 is TGCGCCAGCAGCACGGGACGGTCCTACAATGAGCAGTTCTTC. Amino acids: CASSTGRSYNEQFF.

V and J are TRBV12-3 or TRBV12-4 and TRBJ1-1; TRBD1 matches 8 bases. Trimming removed 2 bases from V and 0 bases from J; junction bases left unmatched: 2. The CDR3 contains 15 residues. The CDR3 here is CASSLTGGMNTEAFF. For the CDR3, the DNA is TGTGCCAGCAGTTTAACAGGGGGTATGAACACTGAAGCTTTCTTT.

The chain recombines TRBV15 with TRBJ2-3; 9 nucleotides match TRBD2. With 2 bases clipped from V and 3 bases from J, the junction kept 6 bases outside the gene matches. The CDR3 loop spans 16 amino acids. CDR1 LNHNV and CDR2 YYDKDF come from the germline V gene (reference sequence). CDR3 protein: CATSRKRLAETDTQYF. The CDR3 DNA follows: TGTGCCACCAGCAGAAAGAGACTAGCGGAGACAGATACGCAGTATTTT.

This clonotype was picked up many times. The V and J genes are TRBV19 and TRBJ2-7; 8 bases fit TRBD2. Germline CDR1 reads LNHDA; CDR2 reads SQIVND (reference sequence). This CDR3 is 16 amino acids long. J gave up 0 bases and V 5 bases, and 9 bases lay outside the gene matches. CDR3 nucleotides: TGTGCCAGTAGTGCCAGACTAGCGCCGAGCTCCTACGAGCAGTACTTC. Protein product: CASSARLAPSSYEQYF.

The rearrangement uses TRBV5-8 and TRBJ1-6; no reliable D call. V lost 4 bases and J lost 3, with 8 bases in between. This CDR3 has 14 residues. Germline assignment: CDR1 SGHTS and CDR2 YDEGEE. In DNA form, the CDR3 reads TGTGCCAGCAGCCTCACACTCTATAATTCACCCCTCCACTTT. This codes for CASSLTLYNSPLHF.

The V and J genes are TRBV6-1 and TRBJ2-3; D gene unclear. The ends were cut back, 2 bases at V and 0 bases at J, with 6 bases in the middle. CDR3 length: 14 residues. CDR1 and CDR2 (germline): MNHNS, SASEGT. Written as DNA, the CDR3 is TGTGCCAGCAGTGAAAGAACGAGCACAGATACGCAGTATTTT. It encodes CASSERTSTDTQYF.

This chain links TRBV5-1 with TRBJ2-5, with a tentative D call TRBD1 (6 bases). CDR3 length: 14 residues. V was pared by 4 bases and J by 1 base, with 11 bases between. Per germline, CDR1 SGHRS and CDR2 YFSETQ. The CDR3, as DNA: TGCGCCAGCAGCCCCCAGGACAGCCAAGAGACCCAGTACTTC. This encodes CASSPQDSQETQYF.

This chain links TRBV5-1 with TRBJ2-1; TRBD2 matches at 11 bases. The CDR3 runs to 18 residues. Losses at the gene ends were 1 base for V and 0 bases for J; bases not matched to a gene: 6. The V gene's germline CDR1 is SGHRS and CDR2 YFSETQ. As DNA, the CDR3 is TGCGCCAGCAGCTTGCTAGCGGGAGGACAAAACTCCTACAATGAGCAGTTCTTC. Protein product: CASSLLAGGQNSYNEQFF. The full variable domain, its missing parts supplied by reference TRBV5-1 and TRBJ2-1, is KAGVTQTPRYLIKTRGQQVTLSCSPISGHRSVSWYQQTPGQGLQFLFEYFSETQRNKGNFPGRFSGRQFSNSRSEMNVSTLELGDSALYLCASSLLAGGQNSYNEQFFGPGTRLTVL.

This clonotype was recorded a few times. The gene calls are TRBV29-1 and TRBJ2-7, with 8 nucleotides matching TRBD1. V dropped 4 bases and J dropped 6; count of bases not matched to a gene: 8. Germline values: CDR1 SQVTM, CDR2 ANQGSEA. The length of the CDR3 is 13 residues. The CDR3 loop is CSVADRGEREQYF. In nucleotides, the CDR3 is TGCAGCGTTGCAGACAGGGGCGAACGCGAGCAGTACTTC.

The sample holds a few counts of this clonotype. The J gene is TRBJ2-5, the V gene TRBV25-1; 10 bases map to TRBD1. With 2 bases clipped from V and 5 bases from J, the junction kept 8 bases outside the gene matches. The CDR3 runs to 16 residues. CDR1 and CDR2 from the germline V gene are MGHDK and SYGVNS. CDR3 sequence (DNA): TGTGCCAGCAGTGAAATCTGGGACAGGGGAGGCGAGACCCAGTACTTC. Translated: CASSEIWDRGGETQYF. The complete variable domain, with remaining parts taken from reference TRBV25-1 and TRBJ2-5, reads EADIYQTPRYLVIGTGKKITLECSQTMGHDKMYWYQQDPGMELHLIHYSYGVNSTEKGDLSSESTVSRIRTEHFPLTLESARPSHTSQYLCASSEIWDRGGETQYFGPGTRLLVL.

The rearrangement links TRBV28 to TRBJ2-5; D is unclear. CDR1 is MDHEN, CDR2 SYDVKM, per germline. This CDR3 is 14 amino acids long. V was trimmed by 3 bases and J by 7 bases, leaving 15 bases between them. The CDR3 DNA reads as TGTGCCAGCAGTTTTTTTGGGGTTCTAGGGACCCAGTACTTC. It specifies CASSFFGVLGTQYF.